This TCR beta chain was documented in a study of high-grade serous ovarian cancer treatment subgroups. Whole-study findings and limits: Same-patient tumor repertoires overlapped at roughly 0.1 to 0.79; different patients barely overlapped.

Only in-frame clones appear in the TCRdb table, and some are missing; sequencing was by immunoSEQ multiplex PCR. The top ten clones hold roughly 9% of a sample with just under 4,000 clones, 70% to 80% of them seen once. Tumor samples were taken before definitive surgery or chemotherapy. A remark on this clone: Its antigen is not known.

V was pared by 8 bases and J by 2 bases, with 3 bases of the junction left unmatched. The germline V gene encodes CDR1 SNHLY and CDR2 FYNNEI. The CDR3 totals 14 residues. Sequencing was carried out using tumor tissue. The source of this sequence is a human donor with high-grade serous ovarian cancer. V gene TRBV2 combines with J gene TRBJ1-2; 12 bases are shared with TRBD1. The CDR3 region has the DNA TGTGCCAGCGGGGGACAGGGGGCGAACTATGGCTACACCTTC. Its protein is CASGGQGANYGYTF.